This entry describes one T cell receptor (beta chain). As yet, its antigen is unknown. The data were taken from a study of identifying expanded T cells in peripheral blood. General study points: Over approximately two and four weeks, about 15 and 19 clones changed, versus around 1.1 between replicates.

The data were produced by immunoSEQ multiplex PCR, yet TCRdb's version contains in-frame clones alone and is incomplete. Among tens of thousands of clones listed, roughly 84% were seen once. Healthy donors had no documented immune events, such as infections, while sampled. V lost 5 bases and J lost 4; bases outside the gene matches: 7. The germline CDR1 and CDR2 sequences are SGHTA and FQGNSA. The CDR3 extends over 14 amino acids. This TCR came from a person aged 18 to 75 in good health. Sequenced input: blood. The chain couples TRBV7-2 to TRBJ1-1; 7 positions match TRBD1. Here the CDR3 DNA reads TGTGCCAGCAGCATAGTTGACAGGGCCACTGAAGCTTTCTTT. This translates into CASSIVDRATEAFF.